The TCR beta chain described here comes from a study of OX40 agonist ivuxolimab in advanced cancers. In the study overall: Partial responses, seen in three patients, involved one hepatocellular carcinoma and two cutaneous melanomas.

Assay: immunoSEQ multiplex PCR; the TCRdb copy retains only in-frame clones and omits some. The data contain around 89,000 clones, under 95% of them seen just once; the ten biggest clones take up over 0.65%. Germline CDR1 SGHAT, CDR2 FQNNGV. The CDR3 consists of 18 residues. Trimming stripped 5 bases from V and 8 bases from J, with 25 bases between. The chain combines TRBV11-2 with TRBJ1-6; tentative D call: TRBD1 (5 bases). This sample comprised CD4+ or CD8+ T cells sorted from blood, obtained in a trial of the OX40 agonist ivuxolimab. The clonotype originates from an adult with an advanced solid tumor such as melanoma, head and neck, liver or kidney cancer. CDR3 protein: CASSPDSLPGFSDSPLHF. The DNA of the CDR3 is TGTGCCAGCAGCCCAGACAGCCTCCCCGGGTTTTCCGATTCACCCCTCCACTTT.